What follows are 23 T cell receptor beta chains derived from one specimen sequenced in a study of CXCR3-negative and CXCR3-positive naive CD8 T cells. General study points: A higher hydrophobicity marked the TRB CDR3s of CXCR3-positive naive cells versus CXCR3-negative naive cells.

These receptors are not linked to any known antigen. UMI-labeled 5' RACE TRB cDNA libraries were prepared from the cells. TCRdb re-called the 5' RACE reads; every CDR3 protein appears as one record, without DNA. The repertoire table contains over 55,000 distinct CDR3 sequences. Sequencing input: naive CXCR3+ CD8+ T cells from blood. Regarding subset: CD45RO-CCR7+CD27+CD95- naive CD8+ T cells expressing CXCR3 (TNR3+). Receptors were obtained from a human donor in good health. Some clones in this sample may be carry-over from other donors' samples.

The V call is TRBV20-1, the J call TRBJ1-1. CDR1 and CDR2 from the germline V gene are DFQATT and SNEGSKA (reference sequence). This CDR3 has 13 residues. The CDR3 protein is CSARDSGITEAFF.

CDR3 region: CASSFPAGGTDTQYF. This chain links TRBV28 with TRBJ2-3; the D call from TCRdb, TRBD2, cannot be confirmed without DNA. Germline assignment: CDR1 MDHEN and CDR2 SYDVKM. This CDR3 is 15 amino acids long.

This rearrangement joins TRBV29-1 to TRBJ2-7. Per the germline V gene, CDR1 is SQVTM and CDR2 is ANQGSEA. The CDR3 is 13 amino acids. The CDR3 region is CSVLLGVSYEQYF.

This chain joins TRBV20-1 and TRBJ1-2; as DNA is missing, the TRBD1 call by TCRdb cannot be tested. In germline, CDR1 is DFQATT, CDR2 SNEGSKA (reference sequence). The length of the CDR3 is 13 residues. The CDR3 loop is CSARGEGADGYTF.

The CDR3 reads CASSLSVPQGWYGEQYF. The chain is built from TRBV27 and TRBJ2-7; the D gene TCRdb calls, TRBD1, cannot be checked with no DNA. The CDR3 length is 17 residues. Germline CDR1 is MNHEY and CDR2 is SMNVEV (reference sequence).

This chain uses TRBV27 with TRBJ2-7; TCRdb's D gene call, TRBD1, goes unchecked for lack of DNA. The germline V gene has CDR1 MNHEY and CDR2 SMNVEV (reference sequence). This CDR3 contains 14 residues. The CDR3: CASSLGGGTYEQYF.

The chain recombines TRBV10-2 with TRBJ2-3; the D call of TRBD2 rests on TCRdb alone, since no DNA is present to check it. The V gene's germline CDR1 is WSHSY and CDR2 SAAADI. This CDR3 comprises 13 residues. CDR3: CASSDQSSGSRYF.

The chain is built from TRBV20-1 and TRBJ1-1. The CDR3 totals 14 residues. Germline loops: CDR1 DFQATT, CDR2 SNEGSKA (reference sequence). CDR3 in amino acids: CSARDRATGTEAFF.

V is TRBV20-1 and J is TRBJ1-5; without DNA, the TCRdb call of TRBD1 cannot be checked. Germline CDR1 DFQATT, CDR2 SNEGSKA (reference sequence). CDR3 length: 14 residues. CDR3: CSGGGRLNNQPQHF.

This chain's CDR3 is CASTLTTSGGTDTQYF. The chain combines TRBV5-1 with TRBJ2-3; the D call of TRBD2 rests on TCRdb alone, since no DNA is present to check it. This CDR3 region has 16 residues. CDR1 and CDR2 from the germline V gene are SGHRS and YFSETQ.

The CDR3 reads CASSYVGYNEQFF. The rearrangement links TRBV6-2 or TRBV6-3 to TRBJ2-1. The germline V gene encodes CDR1 MNHEY and CDR2 SVGEGT. The CDR3 is made up of 13 amino acids.

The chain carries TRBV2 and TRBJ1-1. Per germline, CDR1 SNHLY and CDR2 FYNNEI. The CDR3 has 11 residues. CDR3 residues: CANGGPTEAFF.

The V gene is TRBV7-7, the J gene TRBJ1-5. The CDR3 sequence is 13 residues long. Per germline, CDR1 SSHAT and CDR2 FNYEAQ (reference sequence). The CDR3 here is CASSLSQGQPQHF.

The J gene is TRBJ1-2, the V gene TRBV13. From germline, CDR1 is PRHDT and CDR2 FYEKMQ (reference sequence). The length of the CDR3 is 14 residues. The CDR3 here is CASSLGALWDGYTF.

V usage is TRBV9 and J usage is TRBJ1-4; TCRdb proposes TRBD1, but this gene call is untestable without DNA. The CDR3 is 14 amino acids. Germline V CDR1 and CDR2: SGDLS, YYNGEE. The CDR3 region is CASSTGDREQKLFF.

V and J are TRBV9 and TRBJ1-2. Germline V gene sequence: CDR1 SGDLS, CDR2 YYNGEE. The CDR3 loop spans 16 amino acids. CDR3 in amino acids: CASSVGSRGWDYGYTF.

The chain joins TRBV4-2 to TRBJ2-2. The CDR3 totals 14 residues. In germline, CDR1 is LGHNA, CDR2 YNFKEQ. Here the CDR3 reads CASSQERRTGELFF.

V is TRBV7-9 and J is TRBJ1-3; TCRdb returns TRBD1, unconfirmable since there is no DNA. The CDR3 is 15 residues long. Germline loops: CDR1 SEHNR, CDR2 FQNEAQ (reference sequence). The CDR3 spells CASSSVTGNGNTIYF.

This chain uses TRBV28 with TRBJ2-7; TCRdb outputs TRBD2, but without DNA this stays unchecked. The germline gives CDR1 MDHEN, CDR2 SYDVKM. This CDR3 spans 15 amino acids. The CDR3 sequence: CASSSVHKASYEQYF.

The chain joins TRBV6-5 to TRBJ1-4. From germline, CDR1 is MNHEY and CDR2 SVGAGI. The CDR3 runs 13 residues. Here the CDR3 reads CASSYRGGEKLFF.

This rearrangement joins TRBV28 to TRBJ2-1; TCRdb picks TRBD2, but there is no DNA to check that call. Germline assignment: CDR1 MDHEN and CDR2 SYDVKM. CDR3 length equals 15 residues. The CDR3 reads CASSPLTSGYNEQFF.

The CDR3 here is CTSSYPGTDQETQYF. The genes are TRBV7-9 and TRBJ2-5; TCRdb's D call of TRBD1 is untestable without DNA. CDR3 length: 15 amino acids. Germline values: CDR1 SEHNR, CDR2 FQNEAQ (reference sequence).

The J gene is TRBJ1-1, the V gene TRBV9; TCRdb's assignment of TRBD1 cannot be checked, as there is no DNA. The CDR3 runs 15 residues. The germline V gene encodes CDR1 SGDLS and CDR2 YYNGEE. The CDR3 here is CASSVEGDPKPEAFF.